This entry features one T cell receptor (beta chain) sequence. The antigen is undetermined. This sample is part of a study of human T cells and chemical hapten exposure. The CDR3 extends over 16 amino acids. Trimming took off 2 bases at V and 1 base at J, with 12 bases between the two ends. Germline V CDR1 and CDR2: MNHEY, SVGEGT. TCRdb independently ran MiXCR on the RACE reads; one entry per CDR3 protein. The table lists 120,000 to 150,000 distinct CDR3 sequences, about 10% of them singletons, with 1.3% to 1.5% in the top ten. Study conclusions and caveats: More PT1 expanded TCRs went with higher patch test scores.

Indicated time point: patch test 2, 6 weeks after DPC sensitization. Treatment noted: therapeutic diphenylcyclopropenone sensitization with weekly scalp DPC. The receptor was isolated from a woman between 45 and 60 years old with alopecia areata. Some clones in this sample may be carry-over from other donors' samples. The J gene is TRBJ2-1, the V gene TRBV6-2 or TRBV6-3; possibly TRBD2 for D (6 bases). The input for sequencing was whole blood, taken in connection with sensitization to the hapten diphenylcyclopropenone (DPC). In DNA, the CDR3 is TGTGCCAGCAGTTACGAAGCGGGCCAATCCTACAATGAGCAGTTCTTC. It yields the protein CASSYEAGQSYNEQFF.